Following are 27 T cell receptor beta chains from one sample sequenced in a study of blood T cell repertoires in COVID-19. Measured with immunoSEQ multiplex PCR; TCRdb has only the in-frame clones, and not every one. The sample holds more than 300,000 clones, about four fifths seen once. Sequencing input: PBMCs or T cells enriched from blood (not recorded which). These TCRs come from a woman aged 45-59 years who had recovered from COVID-19.

The V call is TRBV4-1, the J call TRBJ2-3; D not certain. From germline, CDR1 is MGHRA and CDR2 YSYEKL. Trimming stripped 0 bases from V and 0 bases from J, with 10 bases between. The CDR3 runs to 16 residues. This chain's CDR3 is CASSQDFISSTDTQYF. The CDR3, as DNA: TGCGCCAGCAGCCAAGATTTTATTTCTAGCACAGATACGCAGTATTTT.

CDR3 bases: TGTGCCAGCAGCCAAGTCCAGGGTTATGGCTACACCTTC. Protein: CASSQVQGYGYTF. This chain uses TRBV3-1 (or the pseudogene TRBV3-2) with TRBJ1-2, with a tentative D call TRBD1 (5 bases). Trimming left V 1 base short and J 5 bases short, with 8 bases between. CDR3 size: 13 residues. CDR1 LGHDT and CDR2 YNNKEL come from the germline V gene (reference sequence).

This clone was observed a few times. The chain combines TRBV19 with TRBJ2-6, with D possibly matching TRBD1 (6 bases). V lost 5 bases to trimming and J lost 2 bases, with 19 bases between them. Germline V CDR1 and CDR2: LNHDA, SQIVND (reference sequence). The CDR3 is 18 residues long. The chain's CDR3 is CASSPTSGVLAGANVLTF. DNA for the CDR3: TGTGCCAGTAGTCCGACGTCAGGGGTCCTGGCTGGGGCCAACGTCCTGACTTTC.

This clone was picked up one time. J is TRBJ1-3 and V is TRBV19, with TRBD1 identical over 7 bases. Looked up from germline, CDR1 is LNHDA and CDR2 is SQIVND (reference sequence). Trimming removed 8 bases from V and 1 base from J; junction bases left unmatched: 5. The CDR3 totals 14 residues. This CDR3 is CASGVQGSGNTIYF. The CDR3 DNA reads TGTGCCAGTGGGGTACAGGGGTCTGGAAACACCATATATTTT.

The chain carries TRBV28 and TRBJ1-2; TRBD1 aligns across 8 bases. The germline CDR1 and CDR2 sequences are MDHEN and SYDVKM. The CDR3 is made up of 14 amino acids. Unmatched junction bases numbered 7, after V lost 6 bases and J lost 4 bases. The CDR3 is CASSPRGQSYGYTF. The CDR3 DNA reads TGTGCCAGCAGCCCCAGGGGGCAGAGCTATGGCTACACCTTC.

This rearrangement joins TRBV29-1 to TRBJ1-4, with TRBD1 matching 8 bases. Germline V gene sequence: CDR1 SQVTM, CDR2 ANQGSEA. CDR3 size: 17 residues. The junction had 17 bases not matched to a gene; V was cut back by 6 bases and J by 5 bases. Written as DNA, the CDR3 is TGCAGCGTCCGCAGGGGGCCAGGGCGGACTAAAAATGAAAAACTGTTTTTT. Amino acid sequence: CSVRRGPGRTKNEKLFF.

This clone was counted a single time. The V gene is TRBV12-3 or TRBV12-4, the J gene TRBJ1-6; the D is unclear. The CDR3 length is 11 residues. V lost 5 bases and J lost 10, with 6 bases in between. The CDR3 DNA reads TGTGCCAGCAGTGGAGGGTCACCCCTCCACTTT. The encoded protein is CASSGGSPLHF.

The gene calls are TRBV27 and TRBJ1-3; maybe TRBD1 (5 bases). The CDR3 is 15 residues long. V lost 5 bases, J lost 0 bases, and 11 bases lay in between. Germline CDR1 and CDR2: MNHEY and SMNVEV (reference sequence). CDR3 in DNA: TGTGCCAGCAGTGGCAGGGTTGGCTCTGGAAACACCATATATTTT. Its translation is CASSGRVGSGNTIYF.

This clone was observed once. The gene calls are TRBV5-1 and TRBJ2-3; TRBD2 aligns across 13 bases. The CDR3 length is 16 residues. The trim removed 3 bases at V and 5 bases at J, leaving 6 bases unmatched. Germline loops: CDR1 SGHRS, CDR2 YFSETQ. Written as DNA, the CDR3 is TGCGCCAGCAGCTGGAGACTAGCGGGAGGCCAAGATACGCAGTATTTT. This translates into CASSWRLAGGQDTQYF.

The gene calls are TRBV10-3 and TRBJ2-1; the match to TRBD2 covers 8 bases. J gave up 7 bases and V 0 bases, and 8 bases lay outside the gene matches. Germline V gene sequence: CDR1 ENHRY, CDR2 SYGVKD. The length of the CDR3 is 16 residues. CDR3: CAISESAASGLNEQFF. As DNA, the CDR3 is TGTGCCATCAGTGAGTCAGCGGCTAGCGGGCTAAATGAGCAGTTCTTC.

The rearrangement uses TRBV30 and TRBJ2-5, with 9 nucleotides matching TRBD1. CDR3 length equals 13 residues. The V segment lost 2 bases and the J segment 6 bases; nucleotides outside the gene matches: 4. The germline CDR1 and CDR2 sequences are GTSNPN and SVGIG (reference sequence). The CDR3 bases are TGTGCCTGGAGTACAGGGGGCGAGAAGACCCAGTACTTC. As protein: CAWSTGGEKTQYF.

The J gene is TRBJ1-1, the V gene TRBV9; the D gene is possibly TRBD1 (6 bases). This CDR3 spans 15 amino acids. CDR1 is SGDLS, CDR2 YYNGEE, per germline. Trimming took off 3 bases at V and 5 bases at J, with 17 bases between the two ends. The CDR3 here is CASSEGDTRTTEAFF. The CDR3 nucleotides read TGTGCCAGCAGCGAGGGGGACACACGAACGACTGAAGCTTTCTTT.

The rearrangement joins TRBV7-2 to TRBJ2-2; D might be TRBD2 (5 bases). Trimming pared 0 bases from V and 3 bases from J, leaving 14 bases between. Germline lookup yields CDR1 SGHTA and CDR2 FQGNSA. This CDR3 has 17 amino acids. This chain's CDR3 is CASSLASGAGHTGELFF. The CDR3, as DNA: TGTGCCAGCAGCTTAGCTTCTGGCGCGGGTCACACCGGGGAGCTGTTTTTT.

This chain connects TRBV7-9 to TRBJ2-1; TRBD1 aligns across 7 bases. V shed 5 bases, J shed 3 bases, and the junction held 7 bases outside the gene matches. CDR1 is SEHNR and CDR2 is FQNEAQ in the germline V gene (reference sequence). This CDR3 spans 15 amino acids. This CDR3 reads CASSPGQWIYNEQFF. The CDR3 region has the DNA TGTGCCAGCAGCCCGGGACAGTGGATCTACAATGAGCAGTTCTTC. The variable domain in full, completed from reference TRBV7-9 and TRBJ2-1, reads DTGVSQNPRHKITKRGQNVTFRCDPISEHNRLYWYRQTLGQGPEFLTYFQNEAQLEKSRLLSDRFSAERPKGSFSTLEIQRTEQGDSAMYLCASSPGQWIYNEQFFGPGTRLTVL.

The V call is TRBV6-1, the J call TRBJ1-1; D remains ambiguous. The CDR3 is made up of 14 amino acids. The V gene's germline CDR1 is MNHNS and CDR2 SASEGT. Trimming cost V 5 bases and J 2 bases, with 12 bases left between them. The CDR3 sequence: CASSYSEDNTEAFF. CDR3 bases: TGTGCCAGCAGTTATAGCGAGGATAACACTGAAGCTTTCTTT.

This chain links TRBV6-5 with TRBJ2-1; 9 nucleotides align to TRBD2. The CDR3 is made up of 14 amino acids. The germline V gene has CDR1 MNHEY and CDR2 SVGAGI. The trim removed 7 bases at V and 8 bases at J, leaving 9 bases unmatched. DNA for the CDR3: TGTGCCAGCAACCGGTGGGGCGGGGGGGATGAGCAGTTCTTC. It translates to CASNRWGGGDEQFF.

The sample holds a few counts of this clone. J is TRBJ2-5 and V is TRBV12-3 or TRBV12-4, with D perhaps TRBD1 (6 bases). Trimming removed 6 bases at V and 5 bases at J, with 13 bases between. The CDR3 has 13 amino acids. The CDR3 DNA is TGTGCCAGCAGGCTGACAGGCGGGGAGACCCAGTACTTC. Translation gives CASRLTGGETQYF.

The chain is built from TRBV27 and TRBJ1-4; 8 bases map to TRBD1. Trimming at V came to 0 bases and at J to 7 bases, leaving 4 bases not matched to a gene. Per the germline V gene, CDR1 is MNHEY and CDR2 is SMNVEV (reference sequence). CDR3 length: 15 amino acids. The CDR3: CASSLSRGTGEKLFF. DNA of the CDR3: TGTGCCAGCAGTTTATCGCGAGGGACAGGTGAAAAACTGTTTTTT. The full variable domain, completed using reference TRBV27 and TRBJ1-4, is EAQVTQNPRYLITVTGKKLTVTCSQNMNHEYMSWYRQDPGLGLRQIYYSMNVEVTDKGDVPEGYKVSRKEKRNFPLILESPSPNQTSLYFCASSLSRGTGEKLFFGSGTQLSVL.

The genes are TRBV30 and TRBJ2-3, with 9 bases that match TRBD2. Germline CDR1 GTSNPN, CDR2 SVGIG (reference sequence). V shed 3 bases, J shed 6 bases, and the junction held 7 bases outside the gene matches. This CDR3 is 14 amino acids long. CDR3 residues: CAWRRGLAGDTQYF. The CDR3 region has the DNA TGTGCCTGGAGGAGGGGGCTAGCGGGGGATACGCAGTATTTT.

This rearrangement joins TRBV29-1 to TRBJ1-2, with 11 bases identical to TRBD1. V was clipped by 6 bases and J by 2 bases; unmatched bases: 11. This CDR3 has 16 amino acids. The germline V gene encodes CDR1 SQVTM and CDR2 ANQGSEA. The CDR3 DNA sequence: TGCAGCGTCCCCGGGACAGGGGGTGGGGGAAACTATGGCTACACCTTC. Amino acid sequence: CSVPGTGGGGNYGYTF.

This clone was recorded only once. Additional DNA sequences in this sample encode the identical CDR3. V and J are TRBV7-3 and TRBJ2-1; no definite D call. The CDR3 runs to 12 residues. Trimming cost V 2 bases and J 6 bases, with 5 bases left between them. Per germline, CDR1 SGHTA and CDR2 FQGTGA. For the CDR3, the DNA is TGTGCCAGCAGCTTAGGCTCCAATGAGCAGTTCTTC. It translates to CASSLGSNEQFF.

The chain uses TRBV27 and TRBJ1-4; D gene ambiguous. This CDR3 spans 15 amino acids. Germline CDR1 is MNHEY and CDR2 is SMNVEV (reference sequence). V was trimmed by 5 bases and J by 5 bases, leaving 15 bases between them. Here the CDR3 DNA reads TGTGCCAGCAGTCCCCGGGGTCAGCCAAATGAAAAACTGTTTTTT. Amino acid sequence: CASSPRGQPNEKLFF.

CDR3 sequence: CASSFGELNTEAFF. The DNA for the CDR3 is TGCGCCAGCAGCTTTGGTGAACTTAACACTGAAGCTTTCTTT. This sequence joins TRBV5-1 and TRBJ1-1; D gene ambiguous. V lost 2 bases, J lost 2 bases, and 10 bases lay in between. Germline V lookup: CDR1 SGHRS, CDR2 YFSETQ. This CDR3 region has 14 residues.

V is TRBV18 and J is TRBJ1-2; TRBD1 agrees at 10 bases. Germline lookup yields CDR1 KGHSH and CDR2 LQKENI. The CDR3 spans 16 residues. The ends lost 2 bases at V and 1 base at J; junction bases unmatched: 4. CDR3 coding DNA: TGTGCCAGCTCACCAGGGACAGGGGATTTTAACTATGGCTACACCTTC. Its protein is CASSPGTGDFNYGYTF.

This clone was picked up a small number of times. The V call is TRBV2, the J call TRBJ1-6; TRBD1 aligns across 9 bases. There are 14 residues in the CDR3. Looked up from germline, CDR1 is SNHLY and CDR2 is FYNNEI. J was trimmed by 9 bases and V by 5 bases; bases with no gene match: 5. In DNA, the CDR3 is TGTGCCAGCAGTCCGGGACAGGGCGTTTCACCCCTCCACTTT. Encoded protein: CASSPGQGVSPLHF.

The V and J genes are TRBV7-2 and TRBJ2-1; 7 nucleotides match TRBD2. The J segment lost 2 bases and the V segment lost 2 bases, leaving 3 bases of the junction unmatched. This CDR3 has 15 amino acids. From germline, CDR1 is SGHTA and CDR2 FQGNSA. This chain's CDR3 is CASSLLGGAYNEQFF. CDR3 DNA: TGTGCCAGCAGCTTACTTGGGGGGGCCTACAATGAGCAGTTCTTC.

The chain carries TRBV10-3 and TRBJ2-3, with D possibly being TRBD1 (6 bases). The CDR3 runs to 14 residues. Trimming took 10 bases from V and 1 from J, leaving 15 bases between them. The germline gives CDR1 ENHRY, CDR2 SYGVKD. CDR3 sequence reads: CATETGYRTDTQYF. The DNA of the CDR3 is TGTGCCACGGAGACAGGATATCGCACAGATACGCAGTATTTT.